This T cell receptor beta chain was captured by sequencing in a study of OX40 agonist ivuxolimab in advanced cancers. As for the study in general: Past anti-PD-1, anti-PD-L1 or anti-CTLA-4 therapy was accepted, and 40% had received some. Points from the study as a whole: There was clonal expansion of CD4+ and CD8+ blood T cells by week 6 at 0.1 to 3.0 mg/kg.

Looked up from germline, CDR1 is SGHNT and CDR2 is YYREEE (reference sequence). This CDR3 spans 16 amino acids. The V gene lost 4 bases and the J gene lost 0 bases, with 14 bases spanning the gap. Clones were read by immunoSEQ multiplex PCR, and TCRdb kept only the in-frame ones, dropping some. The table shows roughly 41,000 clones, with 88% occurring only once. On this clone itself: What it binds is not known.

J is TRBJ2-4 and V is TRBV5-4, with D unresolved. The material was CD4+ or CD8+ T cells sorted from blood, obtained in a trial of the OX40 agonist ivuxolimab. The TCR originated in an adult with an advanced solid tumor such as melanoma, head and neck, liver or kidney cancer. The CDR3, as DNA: TGTGCCAGCAGCCCCGATCTGTTAGTAGCCAAAAACATTCAGTACTTC. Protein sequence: CASSPDLLVAKNIQYF.